Listed below are T cell receptor beta chains from one sample, sequenced in a study of cytomegalovirus exposure and HLA in healthy donors. Profiled with immunoSEQ multiplex PCR; TCRdb holds only in-frame clones, not every one. The sample has about 110,000 clones, roughly 70% seen once. The specimen was PBMCs. The receptors were gathered from a woman aged 40 to 50 in good health and CMV-seropositive. CDR3s include the opening cysteine and the closing phenylalanine or tryptophan. D genes are given only for firm matches. Clone size, where shown, is once, few, many, or a class for clones that have expanded.

CASSAAGTGSEKLFF	TGTGCCAGCAGCGCCGCCGGGACAGGGAGTGAAAAACTGTTTTTT	TRBV5-6	TRBJ1-4	TRBD1	NA
CASTQTSGVQETQYF	TGTGCCAGTACCCAAACTAGCGGGGTCCAAGAGACCCAGTACTTC	TRBV19	TRBJ2-5	TRBD2	NA
CASSTRGYEQYF	TGTGCCAGCAGCACCAGGGGGTACGAGCAGTACTTC	TRBV5-5	TRBJ2-7	TRBD1	NA
CASSSHDFITQYF	TGTGCCAGCAGTTCTCACGACTTTATTACGCAGTATTTT	TRBV28	TRBJ2-3	NA	NA
CASGLPGGGQETQYF	TGTGCCAGCGGACTCCCCGGGGGTGGACAAGAGACCCAGTACTTC	TRBV6-1	TRBJ2-5	NA	once
CASSLALEWGHNEQFF	TGTGCCAGCAGCTTAGCTCTAGAATGGGGCCACAATGAGCAGTTCTTC	TRBV11-2	TRBJ2-1	NA	NA
CASSLNPGYNEQFF	TGCGCCAGCAGTCTTAATCCGGGCTACAATGAGCAGTTCTTC	TRBV4-1	TRBJ2-1	NA	NA
CSVVGAQGQPQHF	TGCAGCGTTGTCGGAGCCCAGGGTCAGCCCCAGCATTTT	TRBV29-1	TRBJ1-5	NA	NA
CASSLGWAGGPPNYGYTF	TGTGCCAGCAGCTTAGGTTGGGCAGGGGGCCCCCCAAACTATGGCTACACCTTC	TRBV7-9	TRBJ1-2	TRBD1	few
CASSEGQDSNQPQHF	TGTGCCAGCTCAGAAGGACAGGATAGCAATCAGCCCCAGCATTTT	TRBV18	TRBJ1-5	TRBD1	NA
CAWSSGLAGFNEQFF	TGTGCCTGGAGTTCGGGACTAGCGGGGTTTAATGAGCAGTTCTTC	TRBV30	TRBJ2-1	TRBD2	NA
CASSFGTGLEQYF	TGTGCCAGCAGCTTTGGGACGGGACTGGAGCAGTACTTC	TRBV7-2	TRBJ2-7	NA	NA
CAWSVPAGQEQYF	TGTGCCTGGAGTGTACCTGCAGGGCAAGAGCAGTACTTC	TRBV30	TRBJ2-7	NA	NA
CASSDPGLAGAETQYF	TGCGCCAGCAGCGATCCGGGACTAGCGGGGGCAGAGACCCAGTACTTC	TRBV5-1	TRBJ2-5	TRBD2	NA
CASSSGQGLGEKLFF	TGTGCCAGCAGCTCGGGACAGGGGTTGGGTGAAAAACTGTTTTTT	TRBV5-6	TRBJ1-4	TRBD1	NA
CASSYQSTAPGGYTF	TGTGCCAGCAGCTACCAATCTACAGCTCCCGGAGGCTACACCTTC	TRBV5-6	TRBJ1-2	NA	NA
CASREQGELFF	TGTGCCAGCAGGGAACAGGGGGAGCTGTTTTTT	TRBV2	TRBJ2-2	NA	NA
CASSYGGGGSEAFF	TGTGCCAGCAGCTACGGGGGGGGCGGCTCTGAAGCTTTCTTT	TRBV6-5	TRBJ1-1	NA	few
CAWSYRNYGYTF	TGTGCCTGGAGTTACAGAAACTATGGCTACACCTTC	TRBV30	TRBJ1-2	NA	few
CASSRTSGLNYNEQFF	TGTGCCAGTAGTCGGACGTCGGGGTTAAACTACAATGAGCAGTTCTTC	TRBV19	TRBJ2-1	NA	NA
CASSLGGDYIQYF	TGCGCCAGCAGCTTGGGGGGGGATTACATTCAGTACTTC	TRBV5-1	TRBJ2-4	NA	few
CASSPQGARGEKLFF	TGTGCCAGCAGCCCTCAGGGGGCGCGGGGCGAAAAACTGTTTTTT	TRBV6-5	TRBJ1-4	TRBD1	NA
CASSLYPGTSGGYTDTQYF	TGTGCCAGCAGCCTTTACCCCGGGACTAGCGGGGGATACACAGATACGCAGTATTTT	TRBV4-2	TRBJ2-3	TRBD2	few
CASSLDRLASPLHF	TGTGCCAGCAGCTTGGACAGGTTAGCCTCACCCCTCCACTTT	TRBV7-9	TRBJ1-6	TRBD1	NA
CASRPRGLLTEAFF	TGTGCCAGCAGACCCCGTGGACTTCTAACTGAAGCTTTCTTT	TRBV7-9	TRBJ1-1	NA	NA
CASSQDPGAGELFF	TGTGCCAGCAGCCAAGATCCAGGGGCCGGGGAGCTGTTTTTT	TRBV4-2	TRBJ2-2	NA	NA
CASSLLNSGANVLTF	TGTGCCAGCAGCCTCCTTAACTCTGGGGCCAACGTCCTGACTTTC	TRBV9	TRBJ2-6	NA	few
CAWARAPLTNEQFF	TGTGCCTGGGCGCGGGCTCCGCTTACCAATGAGCAGTTCTTC	TRBV30	TRBJ2-1	NA	few
CASSYRGTGFF	TGTGCCAGCAGTTACAGGGGAACCGGTTTCTTT	TRBV6-5	TRBJ1-1	NA	NA
CASSPTSLTEAFF	TGTGCCAGCAGCCCTACCTCTCTCACTGAAGCTTTCTTT	TRBV6-5	TRBJ1-1	NA	NA
CASSQEWGGRNQPQHF	TGTGCCAGCAGCCAAGAGTGGGGGGGACGGAATCAGCCCCAGCATTTT	TRBV4-2	TRBJ1-5	NA	once
CASNRAGEAFF	TGTGCCAGCAACAGGGCCGGTGAAGCTTTCTTT	TRBV6-5	TRBJ1-1	NA	NA
CASSLGTGQYEQYF	TGTGCCAGCAGCCTCGGGACAGGCCAATACGAGCAGTACTTC	TRBV7-9	TRBJ2-7	TRBD1	NA
CASSREGTGLTPLHF	TGCGCCAGCAGCCGAGAGGGGACAGGTCTTACACCCCTCCACTTT	TRBV4-1	TRBJ1-6	TRBD1	NA
CSVATGTPASGANVLTF	TGCAGCGTTGCGACAGGGACCCCCGCGTCTGGGGCCAACGTCCTGACTTTC	TRBV29-1	TRBJ2-6	TRBD1	NA
CSAFRGWEAFF	TGCAGTGCTTTCAGGGGGTGGGAAGCTTTCTTT	TRBV20-1	TRBJ1-1	TRBD1	NA
CASSEDSGGNEQFF	TGTGCCAGCAGTGAGGATAGCGGGGGGAATGAGCAGTTCTTC	TRBV25-1	TRBJ2-1	TRBD2	NA
CASSPTGGSTDTQYF	TGTGCCAGCTCACCCACAGGGGGTAGCACAGATACGCAGTATTTT	TRBV18	TRBJ2-3	TRBD1	NA
CASSLNWGPQFTLHF	TGTGCCAGCAGCTTAAACTGGGGCCCCCAATTCACCCTCCACTTT	TRBV7-2	TRBJ1-6	NA	few
CASSLSYSSNTEAFF	TGTGCCAGCAGCTTGTCATACAGCTCGAACACTGAAGCTTTCTTT	TRBV5-4	TRBJ1-1	NA	few
CAWSVPGLNEQFF	TGTGCCTGGAGTGTACCGGGTCTCAATGAGCAGTTCTTC	TRBV30	TRBJ2-1	NA	NA
CASKTSSGTYGYTF	TGTGCCAGCAAGACATCTAGCGGAACCTATGGCTACACCTTC	TRBV2	TRBJ1-2	NA	once
CASSLQGGTEAFF	TGTGCCAGCAGCCTACAGGGTGGGACTGAAGCTTTCTTT	TRBV7-3	TRBJ1-1	NA	NA
CASSLRDRGSEAFF	TGTGCCAGCAGCTTAAGGGACAGGGGGTCTGAAGCTTTCTTT	TRBV7-3	TRBJ1-1	TRBD1	NA
CASSPPTGGNTEAFF	TGTGCCAGCAGCCCCCCGACAGGGGGGAACACTGAAGCTTTCTTT	TRBV5-4	TRBJ1-1	TRBD1	NA
CAWNPGDTQYF	TGTGCCTGGAACCCCGGAGATACGCAGTATTTT	TRBV30	TRBJ2-3	NA	NA
CASSAGTGLNYGYTF	TGTGCCAGTAGTGCCGGGACAGGGCTTAACTATGGCTACACCTTC	TRBV19	TRBJ1-2	TRBD1	NA
CATSRAAGLNTEAFF	TGTGCCACCAGCAGAGCGGCGGGCCTGAACACTGAAGCTTTCTTT	TRBV15	TRBJ1-1	NA	NA
CATDNRVTQYF	TGTGCCACGGACAACAGGGTCACGCAGTATTTT	TRBV28	TRBJ2-3	NA	NA
CARGGAGNGYTF	TGTGCCAGGGGAGGGGCAGGGAATGGCTACACCTTC	TRBV2	TRBJ1-2	NA	NA
CASRIEGSVPQHF	TGTGCCAGTAGGATAGAGGGGAGTGTGCCCCAGCATTTT	TRBV19	TRBJ1-5	NA	few
CASTSGMGNQPQHF	TGTGCCAGCACAAGCGGGATGGGCAATCAGCCCCAGCATTTT	TRBV6-1	TRBJ1-5	NA	NA
CASSLTSGPQFF	TGTGCCAGCAGCCTGACTAGCGGGCCGCAGTTCTTC	TRBV2	TRBJ2-1	TRBD2	NA